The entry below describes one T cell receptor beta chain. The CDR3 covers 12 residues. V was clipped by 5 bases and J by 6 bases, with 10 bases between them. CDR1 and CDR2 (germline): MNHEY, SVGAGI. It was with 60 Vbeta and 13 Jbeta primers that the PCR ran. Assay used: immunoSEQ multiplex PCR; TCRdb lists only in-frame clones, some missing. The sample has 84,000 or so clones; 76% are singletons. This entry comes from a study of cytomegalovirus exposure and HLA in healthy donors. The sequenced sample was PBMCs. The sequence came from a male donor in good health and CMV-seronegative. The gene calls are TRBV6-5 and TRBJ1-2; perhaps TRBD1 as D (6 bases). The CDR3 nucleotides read TGTGCCAGCAGTCGCAGGGGAGATGGCTACACCTTC. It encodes CASSRRGDGYTF.